This T cell receptor (beta chain) comes out of a study of vaccination and CD4 T cells after COVID-19. Treatment: approximately 11-day PBMC culture with coronavirus spike peptide pools or control peptides (ViraFEST assay). At the Johns Hopkins FTIC core, DNA taken from cultured CD4+ T cells was sequenced by way of the Oncomine TCR Beta short-read assay. TCRdb used MiXCR to reprocess the PCR reads, holding one entry per CDR3 protein. The sample consists of 7,000 to 10,000 distinct CDR3 sequences, around 57% of them appearing once. About this clonotype: The antigen remains undetermined.

Sequenced input: CD4+ T cells from blood, cultured in vitro. The sequence came from a human donor who had recovered from COVID-19.

The CDR3 nucleotides are TGCAGTGCCCATCCACTAGCGGGAGGGTACGAGCAGTACTTC. Translated, it gives CSAHPLAGGYEQYF. The chain links TRBV20-1 to TRBJ2-7; 13 nucleotides match TRBD2. CDR1 is DFQATT, CDR2 SNEGSKA, per germline (reference sequence). V trimming: 6 bases; J trimming: 4 bases; junction bases outside the gene matches: 6. This CDR3 has 14 residues.